This T cell receptor beta chain was sequenced for a study of T cell responses to AZD1222 COVID-19 vaccine. The ends were cut back, 3 bases at V and 6 bases at J, with 12 bases in the middle. Germline V lookup: CDR1 SGHRS, CDR2 YFSETQ. There are 14 residues in the CDR3. Study-wide points: Close to half of all spike-specific TCRs reportedly target regions of the variants that are unmutated. AZD1222 recipients seropositive at baseline numbered only 5 to 7. Spike-spanning, vaccine-associated CD4 TCRs were dominant at 160-218 and 743-854.

Measured with immunoSEQ multiplex PCR; TCRdb has only the in-frame clones, and not every one. The profile shows 200,000 or so clones, approximately 93% of them singletons. Only one count was recorded for this clone. Antigen: not known. Investigators merged groups given second doses at roughly 4 or roughly 12 weeks. The V and J genes are TRBV5-1 and TRBJ1-4; D is perhaps TRBD1 (5 bases). Sequencing was performed on peripheral blood, taken 28 days after the second AZD1222 dose. The TCR originated in an adult who received the AZD1222 COVID-19 vaccine. In DNA, the CDR3 is TGCGCCAGCAGCTCGGACGGGACCGATGAAAAACTGTTTTTT. It encodes CASSSDGTDEKLFF.